The clone carrying this T cell receptor (beta chain) has just a few counts. Its cognate antigen is unknown. This entry belongs to a study of beta chain features in type 1 diabetes. The overall study: Examination of sorted cells across all samples involved about 100,000,000 cells. Whole-study findings and limits: Compared with healthy donors, patients appeared to share more similar naive, central memory and regulatory TCRB repertoires. Lower insertion and higher deletion counts appeared at VDJ junctions in type 1 diabetes patients. TCRB CDR3s were moderately but significantly shorter in Type 1 diabetes patients in all four CD4+ subsets.

One heparinised draw, averaging around 0.12 L, was taken per donor. Every isolated RNA sample was fully reverse transcribed, so sequencing captured expressed TCRB transcripts. Some clones are missing from TCRdb's copy, which holds only in-frame ones; the method was immunoSEQ multiplex PCR. The sample comprises a few hundred thousand clones, over 14% of which are singletons, and less than 0.02% rests with the top ten. CDR3 length equals 17 residues. V shed 5 bases, J shed 6 bases, and the junction held 12 bases outside the gene matches. Germline V gene data show CDR1 as SEHNR and CDR2 as FQNEAQ (reference sequence).

What was sequenced was naive CD4+ T cells from blood. The chain is built from TRBV7-9 and TRBJ1-5; TRBD1 matches 11 bases. The sequence derives from a man younger than 35 with type 1 diabetes. In DNA form, the CDR3 reads TGTGCCAGCAGCCAAGAGTCCGGGACAGGGGGTTTTCAGCCCCAGCATTTT. Protein: CASSQESGTGGFQPQHF.